The rows below give T cell receptor beta chains drawn from one sample of a study of CD8+ T cells in alopecia areata. The repertoire was sequenced with immunoSEQ multiplex PCR; TCRdb's copy has only in-frame clones and lacks some. The sample contains some 150,000 clones, around 86% of which appear only once. This material consisted of CD8+ T cells sorted from blood, taken at week 4, from a patient treated with tofacitinib. These receptors were taken from a human donor with alopecia areata. CDR3s include the opening cysteine and the closing phenylalanine or tryptophan. The order of the fields is D gene, J gene, V gene, CDR3 DNA, CDR3 protein. A D gene is named only where the DNA matches it firmly.

D: .
J: TRBJ2-1
V: TRBV9
DNA: TGTGCCAGCATCCCAACCGATTCCTACAATGAGCAGTTCTTC
CDR3: CASIPTDSYNEQFF

D: .
J: TRBJ2-1
V: TRBV27
DNA: TGTGCCAGCAGTAATAGCCACCGACGACAGTTCTTC
CDR3: CASSNSHRRQFF

D: .
J: TRBJ2-5
V: TRBV18
DNA: TGTGCCAGCTCACCGCAATCAGACAGACTGGTGGAGACCCAGTACTTC
CDR3: CASSPQSDRLVETQYF

D: .
J: TRBJ2-5
V: TRBV27
DNA: TGTGCCAGCAGTATTGAGAGCGGGCAAGAGACCCAGTACTTC
CDR3: CASSIESGQETQYF

D: .
J: TRBJ2-3
V: TRBV7-9
DNA: TGTGCCAGCAGCTTTAAAGATACGCAGTATTTT
CDR3: CASSFKDTQYF

D: TRBD2
J: TRBJ2-7
V: TRBV27
DNA: TGTGCGGCCGGGAGGGGGAAGGTCTACGAGCAGTACTTC
CDR3: CAAGRGKVYEQYF

D: TRBD1
J: TRBJ2-2
V: TRBV29-1
DNA: TGCAGCGTTGCGCTAGGGGTACAGGGGGCCGCCGGGGAGCTGTTTTTT
CDR3: CSVALGVQGAAGELFF

D: .
J: TRBJ2-7
V: TRBV27
DNA: TGTGCCAGCAGTTTATCGAGGGTCTACGAGCAGTACTTC
CDR3: CASSLSRVYEQYF

D: .
J: TRBJ2-7
V: TRBV27
DNA: TGTGCCAGCAGTTTATCCAGCCTCACCTCTGAGCAGTACTTC
CDR3: CASSLSSLTSEQYF

D: .
J: TRBJ1-1
V: TRBV6-1
DNA: TGTGCCAGCAGTCCACAGGGGAACACTGAAGCTTTCTTT
CDR3: CASSPQGNTEAFF

D: .
J: TRBJ1-2
V: TRBV30
DNA: TGTGCCTGGAGTGTACGAAGCTATGGCTACACCTTC
CDR3: CAWSVRSYGYTF

D: .
J: TRBJ1-2
V: TRBV6-5
DNA: TGTGCCAGCAGCCCACCTGAGGGCTACACCTTC
CDR3: CASSPPEGYTF

D: TRBD1
J: TRBJ2-1
V: TRBV29-1
DNA: TGCAGCGCTTTTTGGACAGGGCACAATGAGCAGTTCTTC
CDR3: CSAFWTGHNEQFF

D: TRBD1
J: TRBJ2-7
V: TRBV4-1
DNA: TGCGCCAGCAGCCTCGGACAGGGGGCGGGGAGGGACGACGAGCAGTACTTC
CDR3: CASSLGQGAGRDDEQYF

D: .
J: TRBJ1-1
V: TRBV4-1
DNA: TGCGCCAGCAGCCCCCAAGGTAGTGAAGCTTTCTTT
CDR3: CASSPQGSEAFF

D: TRBD1
J: TRBJ2-7
V: TRBV9
DNA: TGTGCCAGCAGCGATTCGACAGGGGGCGAATCGACCGAGCAGTACTTC
CDR3: CASSDSTGGESTEQYF

D: TRBD1
J: TRBJ2-7
V: TRBV29-1
DNA: TGCAGCGTTGATTCTTCTCCTCGTGAGACAGGGATCTACGAGCAGTACTTC
CDR3: CSVDSSPRETGIYEQYF

D: TRBD1
J: TRBJ1-2
V: TRBV25-1
DNA: TGTGCCAGCAGTATTTACGGACAGGGCTATGGCTACACCTTC
CDR3: CASSIYGQGYGYTF

D: .
J: TRBJ2-7
V: TRBV4-1
DNA: TGCGCCAGCAGCCAAAGGGACCACTACGAGCAGTACTTC
CDR3: CASSQRDHYEQYF

D: .
J: TRBJ2-1
V: TRBV7-9
DNA: TGTGCCAGCAGCTCGAGCCCGGATAGCTCCTACAATGAGCAGTTCTTC
CDR3: CASSSSPDSSYNEQFF

D: .
J: TRBJ2-5
V: TRBV11-2
DNA: TGTGCCAGCAGCTTAGTTCTCGGGGGTCCGGGAGAGACCCAGTACTTC
CDR3: CASSLVLGGPGETQYF

D: .
J: TRBJ2-7
V: TRBV6-5
DNA: TGTGCCAGCAGTTTCGGGAGCTCCTACGAGCAGTACTTC
CDR3: CASSFGSSYEQYF

D: TRBD1
J: TRBJ2-2
V: TRBV5-1
DNA: TGCGCCAGCAGCTTGCGGACAGGGGTCACCGGGGAGCTGTTTTTT
CDR3: CASSLRTGVTGELFF

D: .
J: TRBJ2-2
V: TRBV29-1
DNA: TGCAGCGTTGAAGAGGGGTCAGTGAGCACCGGGGAGCTGTTTTTT
CDR3: CSVEEGSVSTGELFF

D: .
J: TRBJ2-1
V: TRBV27
DNA: TGTGCCAGCAGCCTTTCCCGGGACGGACCCAATGAGCAGTTCTTC
CDR3: CASSLSRDGPNEQFF

D: .
J: TRBJ1-2
V: TRBV29-1
DNA: TGCAGCGTTGTCACAGGTGGGGAATATGGCTACACCTTC
CDR3: CSVVTGGEYGYTF

D: TRBD2
J: TRBJ2-1
V: TRBV29-1
DNA: TGCAGCGTTGTCGGACTAGCGGGAGGGCCAGGTGAGCAGTTCTTC
CDR3: CSVVGLAGGPGEQFF